One and the same sample provided the 8 T cell receptor beta chains below, sequenced in a study of vaccination effects on CD4 cells after COVID-19. Once cultured for 10 days, the cells underwent separation to obtain CD4+ T cells. These receptors lack a known antigen. Assay used: immunoSEQ multiplex PCR; TCRdb lists only in-frame clones, some missing. The data contain around 30,000 clones, roughly two thirds of them singletons. The sample was CD4+ T cells from PBMCs cultured without peptide, taken before COVID-19 vaccination. The receptors were gathered from a human donor who received a COVID-19 vaccine.

The chain joins TRBV6-5 to TRBJ2-5, with a possible D match to TRBD1 (5 bases). The V and J ends lost 6 bases and 0 bases respectively, with 14 bases between them. The CDR3 sequence is 15 residues long. The germline gives CDR1 MNHEY, CDR2 SVGAGI. The CDR3 sequence: CASSLGPRYQETQYF. CDR3 DNA sequence: TGTGCCAGCAGCCTGGGGCCGAGGTACCAAGAGACCCAGTACTTC.

The rearrangement joins TRBV6-6 to TRBJ1-1; 7 nucleotides match TRBD1. The J segment lost 4 bases and the V segment lost 6 bases, leaving 8 bases of the junction unmatched. The CDR3 loop spans 14 amino acids. CDR1 and CDR2 (germline): MNHNY, SVGAGI (reference sequence). CDR3: CASRFDRAGTEAFF. The CDR3 coding sequence is TGTGCCAGCAGGTTCGACAGGGCGGGCACTGAAGCTTTCTTT.

The J gene is TRBJ1-2, the V gene TRBV19; no firm D call. CDR3 length equals 14 residues. Germline V gives CDR1 LNHDA, CDR2 SQIVND (reference sequence). V lost 3 bases and J lost 8, with 16 bases in between. The CDR3 DNA is TGTGCCAGTAGTATGGTAATTGGAGGGAACGGCTACACCTTC. The encoded protein is CASSMVIGGNGYTF.

The chain employs TRBV27 and TRBJ1-2; D is ambiguous. The CDR3 loop spans 13 amino acids. Trimming removed 4 bases at V and 3 bases at J, with 9 bases between. Per germline, CDR1 MNHEY and CDR2 SMNVEV (reference sequence). The CDR3 DNA reads as TGTGCCAGCAGTTCTTACCTCTACTATGGCTACACCTTC. It translates to CASSSYLYYGYTF.

The chain carries TRBV3-1 (or the pseudogene TRBV3-2) and TRBJ1-3; tentatively, D is TRBD1 (5 bases). This CDR3 region has 15 residues. Germline CDR1 is LGHDT and CDR2 is YNNKEL (reference sequence). The V and J ends lost 1 base and 2 bases respectively, with 9 bases between them. The CDR3 DNA reads as TGTGCCAGCAGCCAAGGCGGGGGAGCTGGAAACACCATATATTTT. It is translated as CASSQGGGAGNTIYF.

V and J are TRBV3-1 (or the pseudogene TRBV3-2) and TRBJ1-4; 7 bases line up with TRBD1. This CDR3 region has 14 residues. CDR1 and CDR2 from the germline V gene are LGHDT and YNNKEL (reference sequence). V lost 4 bases and J lost 10; bases outside the gene matches: 9. As DNA, the CDR3 is TGTGCCAGCAGCCGGGCCCAGGGGGTTGGAAAACTGTTTTTT. Protein product: CASSRAQGVGKLFF.

The chain is built from TRBV29-1 and TRBJ2-5; TRBD1 or TRBD2 may be the D gene (5 bases each). Per the germline V gene, CDR1 is SQVTM and CDR2 is ANQGSEA. Trimming cost V 3 bases and J 5 bases, with 19 bases left between them. The CDR3 contains 15 residues. CDR3 amino acids: CSVERGFDGAETQYF. The CDR3 DNA is TGCAGCGTTGAGCGAGGATTTGACGGGGCGGAGACCCAGTACTTC.

The J gene is TRBJ2-5, the V gene TRBV7-2; 10 bases match TRBD2. Per the germline V gene, CDR1 is SGHTA and CDR2 is FQGNSA. V dropped 6 bases and J dropped 2; count of bases not matched to a gene: 12. CDR3 length equals 17 residues. Written as DNA, the CDR3 is TGTGCCAGCAGAGGAGTCTGGCCTAGCGGGAGTCAAGAGACCCAGTACTTC. Its protein is CASRGVWPSGSQETQYF.